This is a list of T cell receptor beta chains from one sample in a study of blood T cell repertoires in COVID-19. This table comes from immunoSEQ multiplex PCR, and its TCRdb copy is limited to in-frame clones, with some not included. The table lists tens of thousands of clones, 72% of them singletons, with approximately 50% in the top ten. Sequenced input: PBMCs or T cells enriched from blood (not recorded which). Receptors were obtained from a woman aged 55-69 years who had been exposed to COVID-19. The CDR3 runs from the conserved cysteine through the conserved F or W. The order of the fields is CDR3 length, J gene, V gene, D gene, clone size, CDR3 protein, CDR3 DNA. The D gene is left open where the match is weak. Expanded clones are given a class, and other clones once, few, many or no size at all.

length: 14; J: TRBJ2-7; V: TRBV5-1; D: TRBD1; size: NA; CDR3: CASSWGQRSYEQYF; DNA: TGCGCCAGCAGCTGGGGACAGCGCTCCTACGAGCAGTACTTC
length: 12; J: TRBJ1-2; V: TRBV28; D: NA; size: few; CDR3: CASSSTELGYTF; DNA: TGTGCCAGCAGCTCGACAGAACTAGGCTACACCTTC
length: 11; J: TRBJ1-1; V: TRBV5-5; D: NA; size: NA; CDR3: CASSLWLEAFF; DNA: TGTGCCAGCAGCTTGTGGCTTGAAGCTTTCTTT
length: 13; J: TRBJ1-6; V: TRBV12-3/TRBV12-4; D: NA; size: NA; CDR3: CASSLARDSPLHF; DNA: TGTGCCAGCAGTTTAGCGCGAGATTCACCCCTCCACTTT
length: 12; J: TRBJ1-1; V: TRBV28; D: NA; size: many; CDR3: CASSLVRTEAFF; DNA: TGTGCCAGCAGTTTGGTGCGGACTGAAGCTTTCTTT
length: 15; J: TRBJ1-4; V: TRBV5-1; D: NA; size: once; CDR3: CASSLVGGDGEKLFF; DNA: TGCGCCAGCAGCTTGGTGGGGGGTGACGGGGAAAAACTGTTTTTT
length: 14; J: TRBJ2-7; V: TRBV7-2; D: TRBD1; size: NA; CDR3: CASSLGTGPYEQYF; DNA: TGTGCCAGCAGCCTCGGGACAGGGCCGTACGAGCAGTACTTC
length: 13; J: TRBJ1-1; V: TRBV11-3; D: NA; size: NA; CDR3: CASSFTGSPKSFF; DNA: TGTGCCAGCAGCTTTACAGGGAGTCCAAAGAGCTTCTTT
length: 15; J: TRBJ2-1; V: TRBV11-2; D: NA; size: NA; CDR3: CASSLDWSSYNEQFF; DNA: TGTGCCAGCAGCCTGGACTGGAGCTCCTACAATGAGCAGTTCTTC
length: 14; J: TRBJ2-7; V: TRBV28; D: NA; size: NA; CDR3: CASSLQAPSYEQYF; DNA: TGTGCCAGCAGTTTGCAAGCTCCCTCCTACGAGCAGTACTTC
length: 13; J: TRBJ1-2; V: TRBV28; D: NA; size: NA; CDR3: CASSLRPAYGYTF; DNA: TGTGCCAGCAGTTTGCGGCCAGCCTATGGCTACACCTTC
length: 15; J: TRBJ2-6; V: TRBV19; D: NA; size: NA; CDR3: CASTPEGSGANVLTF; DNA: TGTGCCAGTACCCCCGAGGGAAGTGGGGCCAACGTCCTGACTTTC
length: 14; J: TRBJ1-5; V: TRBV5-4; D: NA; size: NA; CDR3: CASSLTGSNQPQHF; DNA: TGTGCCAGCAGCTTAACGGGGAGCAATCAGCCCCAGCATTTT